This T cell receptor beta chain derives from a study of blood T cell repertoires in COVID-19. Enrolment of Seattle patients took place during active infection, and they were followed longitudinally. Original handling: Amplification of reference gene primers was used by the study to estimate nucleated cell counts. TCRdb's table, derived via immunoSEQ multiplex PCR, lists solely in-frame clones and lacks some. The V and J calls and clone size come from that table; D and trimming were worked out from the DNA. This table has hundreds of thousands of clones, 85% to 90% appearing once. This clone was seen just once. The sequencing input was peripheral blood. The TCR sequence derives from a man in his late teens or twenties with COVID-19, enrolled during active disease.

The CDR3 nucleotides are TGTGCCAGTAGTCAAGATTTGGAGGGTCGGGGCTATGGCTACACCTTC. It is translated as CASSQDLEGRGYGYTF. The chain couples TRBV19 to TRBJ1-2; D unclear. Germline V lookup: CDR1 LNHDA, CDR2 SQIVND (reference sequence). This CDR3 contains 16 residues. Trimming cost V 5 bases and J 4 bases, with 20 bases left between them.